This TCR beta chain was sequenced during a study of shared clonotypes between healthy human individuals. Per germline, CDR1 MNHNS and CDR2 SASEGT. Trimming left V 3 bases short and J 5 bases short, with 7 bases between. CDR3 length equals 12 residues. An even split of each subset's genomic DNA across several immunoSEQ plates was performed. The data were produced by immunoSEQ multiplex PCR, yet TCRdb's version contains in-frame clones alone and is incomplete. The sample yields 2,500,000 or so clones, 80% to 95% seen once. Study observations and caveats: Naive subsets tended to show greater estimated richness than memory subsets. Sorted-subset sequencing was shown by rarefaction to be incomplete despite large depth.

Of note for this clone: The antigen remains unidentified.

The clonotype originates from a man aged 18 to 30 in good health. Some clones in this sample may be carry-over from other donors' samples. This chain uses TRBV6-1 with TRBJ2-5; D is unclear. Sequenced input: naive CD4+ T cells from PBMCs. Subset of the sample: CD45RA+ positively selected. CDR3 coding DNA: TGTGCCAGCAGTGATCCAGCGGAGACCCAGTACTTC. Translating gives CASSDPAETQYF.